The TCR beta chain described here comes from a study of T cell repertoires in cytomegalovirus infection. Study overall: Both CMV infection and a matching HLA type were indicated by public TCR beta signatures.

TCRdb passed the reads through MiXCR, listing each CDR3 protein once. The table includes 680,000 or so distinct CDR3 sequences, around a third detected once. CDR1 SNHLY and CDR2 FYNNEI come from the germline V gene. The CDR3 runs 13 residues. Between the trimmed V and J ends, which lost 5 bases and 3 bases, there was a span of 10 bases. As to this clonotype: Its matching antigen is unknown.

This sample comprised cultured PBMCs, obtained from culture after CMV antigen stimulation. The receptor's source is a human donor in good health (CMV status not recorded). Some clones in this sample may be carry-over from other donors' samples. The chain uses TRBV2 and TRBJ1-2; the D gene is possibly TRBD1 (5 bases). CDR3: CASSWGLDYGYTF. In DNA form, the CDR3 reads TGTGCCAGCAGTTGGGGACTGGACTATGGCTACACCTTC.